Below, 8 T cell receptor beta chains from the same sample are listed, as sequenced in a study of T cells in Graves' hyperthyroidism and ophthalmopathy. Using RNA transcripts as the source, TCR beta CDR3 regions were amplified. Initially, a first-round RT-PCR of the TCR CDR3 employed the HTBI primer set. Via MiXCR, TCRdb re-called the multiplex PCR reads, giving one row per CDR3 protein. The sample lists some 720,000 distinct CDR3 sequences; around 15% were seen once. Sequenced sample: blood. These receptors all stem from a man aged 18 to 29 with Graves' hyperthyroidism.

The table lists this clonotype with many counts. The V call is TRBV7-9, the J call TRBJ2-1, with TRBD2 matching 12 bases. The CDR3 is 16 amino acids. With 5 bases clipped from V and 4 bases from J, the junction kept 6 bases outside the gene matches. Germline V gene lookup returns CDR1 SEHNR and CDR2 FQNEAQ (reference sequence). CDR3 protein: CASSPTGLAGYNEQFF. DNA of the CDR3: TGTGCCAGCAGCCCTACCGGACTAGCGGGATACAATGAGCAGTTCTTC.

This chain joins TRBV3-1 and TRBJ1-1, with D perhaps matching TRBD1 (5 bases). From germline, CDR1 is LGHDT and CDR2 YNNKEL (reference sequence). V lost 5 bases and J 6 bases, leaving 7 bases between the germline ends. This CDR3 spans 11 amino acids. The CDR3 is CASSKGAEAFF. CDR3 bases: TGTGCCAGCAGCAAAGGGGCTGAAGCTTTCTTT.

The chain is built from TRBV29-1 and TRBJ2-3; 11 nucleotides line up with TRBD1. Germline values: CDR1 SQVTM, CDR2 ANQGSEA. V shed 8 bases, J shed 3 bases, and the junction held 4 bases outside the gene matches. The CDR3 covers 13 residues. CDR3 sequence reads: CSTGQGATDTQYF. CDR3 coding DNA: TGCAGCACCGGACAGGGGGCGACAGATACGCAGTATTTT.

This clonotype was seen ten or more times. The chain is built from TRBV20-1 and TRBJ2-7, with TRBD2 matching over 11 bases. V lost 6 bases and J lost 6; bases outside the gene matches: 13. The germline gives CDR1 DFQATT, CDR2 SNEGSKA (reference sequence). The CDR3 runs to 15 residues. Here the CDR3 DNA reads TGCAGTGCCAGGGGGCTACTAGCGGGAGTTTCCGAGCAGTACTTC. This sequence encodes CSARGLLAGVSEQYF.

This clonotype has just a few counts. The rearrangement joins TRBV11-2 to TRBJ2-3; no reliable D call. This CDR3 is built from 12 residues. Germline V lookup: CDR1 SGHAT, CDR2 FQNNGV. The V gene lost 6 bases and the J gene lost 2 bases, with 6 bases spanning the gap. The CDR3 nucleotides read TGTGCCAGCAGGAATCTCACAGATACGCAGTATTTT. It yields the protein CASRNLTDTQYF.

This clonotype was picked up many times. The chain recombines TRBV24-1 with TRBJ2-1; weak D call: TRBD2 (6 bases). Trimming cost V 3 bases and J 0 bases, with 14 bases left between them. In germline, CDR1 is KGHDR, CDR2 SFDVKD. CDR3 length equals 17 residues. The DNA for the CDR3 is TGTGCCACCAGTGATGACCATAGCGGAAGCTCCTACAATGAGCAGTTCTTC. Amino acids: CATSDDHSGSSYNEQFF.

The rearrangement links TRBV12-5 to TRBJ1-2; 9 bases are shared with TRBD1. The CDR3 loop spans 15 amino acids. Germline trimming cut 6 bases from V and 2 bases from J; bases unmatched to any gene: 7. Germline CDR1 and CDR2: LGHNT and FRNRAP. Here the CDR3 DNA reads TGTGCTAGTGGGCGTCCCGGGACAGGGAACTATGGCTACACCTTC. Its protein product is CASGRPGTGNYGYTF.

This clonotype was counted ten times or more. The CDR3 here is CASSPPNRETQYF. DNA for the CDR3: TGTGCCAGCAGCCCCCCTAATCGAGAGACCCAGTACTTC. V usage is TRBV7-9 and J usage is TRBJ2-5, with D unresolved. The CDR3 totals 13 residues. V lost 5 bases, J lost 4 bases, and 11 bases lay in between. Germline assignment: CDR1 SEHNR and CDR2 FQNEAQ (reference sequence). The whole variable domain, filled in from reference TRBV7-9 and TRBJ2-5, reads DTGVSQNPRHKITKRGQNVTFRCDPISEHNRLYWYRQTLGQGPEFLTYFQNEAQLEKSRLLSDRFSAERPKGSFSTLEIQRTEQGDSAMYLCASSPPNRETQYFGPGTRLLVL.